These 5 T cell receptor beta chains came from one sample sequenced in a study of T-cell reconstitution after alpha-beta-depleted transplantation in children. A TCRbeta library incorporating unique molecular identifiers was prepared. TCRdb processed the PCR reads anew with MiXCR; each CDR3 protein has one entry. The sample lists 200,000 to 300,000 distinct CDR3 sequences; 12% were seen once. The sample in question was PBMCs from the stem cell graft donor, obtained from the stem cell graft. The receptors were sampled from a human donor who donated a stem cell graft to a child with acute lymphoblastic leukemia.

The V call is TRBV5-1, the J call TRBJ2-1, with TRBD1 matching over 8 bases. Germline CDR1 reads SGHRS; CDR2 reads YFSETQ. CDR3 length: 13 amino acids. The ends lost 4 bases at V and 7 bases at J; junction bases unmatched: 4. CDR3 sequence reads: CASSMDRANEQFF. CDR3 nucleotide sequence: TGCGCCAGCAGCATGGACAGGGCTAATGAGCAGTTCTTC.

Ten or more counts support this clonotype. The V call is TRBV27, the J call TRBJ2-2; 8 bases agree with TRBD2. Germline-derived CDR1 and CDR2 are MNHEY and SMNVEV (reference sequence). This CDR3 region has 15 residues. J gave up 3 bases and V 5 bases, and 5 bases lay outside the gene matches. CDR3 bases: TGTGCCAGCAGTACCAGACTAGCGTACACCGGGGAGCTGTTTTTT. Translation gives CASSTRLAYTGELFF.

This clonotype was seen many times. The rearrangement links TRBV7-8 to TRBJ2-3; tentative D call: TRBD1 (5 bases). Germline V gene lookup returns CDR1 SGHVS and CDR2 FQNEAQ. CDR3 length: 16 residues. The V end was cut by 5 bases, the J end by 2 bases, with 17 bases between. DNA of the CDR3: TGTGCCAGCAGCCGACAGAAGAGGTTTTCCACAGATACGCAGTATTTT. Translated: CASSRQKRFSTDTQYF.

This clonotype was detected ten times or more. The rearrangement uses TRBV25-1 and TRBJ2-5; D unclear. V was shortened by 3 bases and J by 7 bases, with 18 bases between the two germline ends. The CDR3 contains 15 residues. In germline, CDR1 is MGHDK, CDR2 SYGVNS. The DNA of the CDR3 is TGTGCCAGCAGTGATTTTGTAAGGCTAACCCCGACCCAGTACTTC. It translates to CASSDFVRLTPTQYF. Full variable domain (rest looked up from reference TRBV25-1 and TRBJ2-5): EADIYQTPRYLVIGTGKKITLECSQTMGHDKMYWYQQDPGMELHLIHYSYGVNSTEKGDLSSESTVSRIRTEHFPLTLESARPSHTSQYLCASSDFVRLTPTQYFGPGTRLLVL.

This chain connects TRBV28 to TRBJ1-6, with 9 nucleotides matching TRBD1. The germline V gene has CDR1 MDHEN and CDR2 SYDVKM. This CDR3 is 16 amino acids long. The J segment lost 5 bases and the V segment lost 6 bases, leaving 8 bases of the junction unmatched. The CDR3 protein is CASSLKTGGNNSPLHF. The DNA of the CDR3 is TGTGCCAGCAGCCTAAAGACAGGGGGAAATAATTCACCCCTCCACTTT.